A single sample gave rise to the 21 T cell receptor beta chains below, sequenced in a study of cytomegalovirus exposure and HLA in healthy donors. Generated by immunoSEQ multiplex PCR, the TCRdb table keeps only in-frame clones and is missing some. The sample has more than 150,000 clones; about 80% are singletons. Sequences were obtained from PBMCs. The receptors were gathered from a woman younger than 35 in good health and CMV-seropositive.

Only a few counts were recorded for this clone. The CDR3 loop reads CASSHTDGENYGYTF. The CDR3 DNA reads TGCGCCAGCAGCCATACAGACGGGGAAAACTATGGCTACACCTTC. The chain couples TRBV4-3 to TRBJ1-2, with D uncertain. Germline assignment: CDR1 LGHNA and CDR2 YSLEER. V was trimmed by 3 bases and J by 2 bases, leaving 13 bases between them. This CDR3 comprises 15 residues.

The chain couples TRBV4-1 to TRBJ1-2; 8 bases match TRBD1. V shed 0 bases and J 8 bases; nucleotides not matched to a gene: 8. The CDR3 contains 15 residues. CDR1 and CDR2 from the germline V gene are MGHRA and YSYEKL. The CDR3 protein is CASSQDGGQGGGYTF. The CDR3 DNA reads TGCGCCAGCAGCCAAGATGGCGGACAGGGAGGAGGCTACACCTTC.

The genes are TRBV5-6 and TRBJ1-4; 9 nucleotides align to TRBD1. Trimming took 2 bases from V and 10 from J; bases not matched to a gene: 9. The CDR3 covers 15 residues. Germline V lookup: CDR1 SGHDT, CDR2 YYEEEE. The CDR3 DNA reads TGTGCCAGCAGCTTCAAGGACAGGGGTTTTGGAAAACTGTTTTTT. As protein: CASSFKDRGFGKLFF.

This chain links TRBV6-1 with TRBJ2-5, with 8 bases that match TRBD2. J gave up 1 base and V 5 bases, and 6 bases lay outside the gene matches. Germline CDR1 MNHNS, CDR2 SASEGT. CDR3 size: 15 residues. The CDR3 sequence is CASSTLGGVQETQYF. The DNA of the CDR3 is TGTGCCAGCAGTACACTCGGGGGGGTCCAAGAGACCCAGTACTTC.

The chain couples TRBV7-6 to TRBJ1-4; TRBD1 matches at 9 bases. J gave up 7 bases and V 5 bases, and 14 bases lay outside the gene matches. CDR3 length: 17 residues. Looked up from germline, CDR1 is SGHVS and CDR2 is FNYEAQ. The CDR3 region is CASSLSLQGASREKLFF. The CDR3 region has the DNA TGTGCCAGCAGCCTATCCCTACAGGGGGCATCGCGTGAAAAACTGTTTTTT.

CDR3 DNA sequence: TGTGCCAGCAGCTTCGGGACAGGCGGACTCAATGAGCAGTTCTTC. Its protein product is CASSFGTGGLNEQFF. The chain has TRBV7-6 and TRBJ2-1; 8 nucleotides agree with TRBD1. Germline lookup yields CDR1 SGHVS and CDR2 FNYEAQ. The CDR3 runs to 15 residues. J gave up 6 bases and V 3 bases, and 7 bases lay outside the gene matches. The full variable domain, in which reference TRBV7-6 and TRBJ2-1 provide the parts outside the CDR3, is GAGVSQSPRYKVTKRGQDVALRCDPISGHVSLYWYRQALGQGPEFLTYFNYEAQQDKSGLPNDRFSAERPEGSISTLTIQRTEQRDSAMYRCASSFGTGGLNEQFFGPGTRLTVL.

The chain carries TRBV5-1 and TRBJ2-1, with 12 bases aligning to TRBD2. The CDR3 consists of 14 residues. J lost 7 bases, V lost 5 bases, and 4 bases had no gene match. From germline, CDR1 is SGHRS and CDR2 YFSETQ. CDR3 sequence reads: CASRTSGGPNEQFF. DNA of the CDR3: TGCGCCAGCAGGACTAGCGGGGGACCGAATGAGCAGTTCTTC.

This chain joins TRBV5-4 and TRBJ1-5; 7 bases align to TRBD1. The CDR3 has 14 residues. V gave up 8 bases and J gave up 3 bases; unmatched junction bases: 8. The germline CDR1 and CDR2 sequences are SGHNT and YYREEE (reference sequence). CDR3 amino acids: CASSRDRVNQPQHF. In nucleotides, the CDR3 is TGTGCCAGTTCCCGTGACAGGGTCAATCAGCCCCAGCATTTT.

This rearrangement joins TRBV7-8 to TRBJ1-1, with D maybe TRBD1 (6 bases). V was trimmed by 5 bases and J by 0 bases, leaving 13 bases between them. The CDR3 has 15 residues. Germline CDR1 and CDR2: SGHVS and FQNEAQ. The CDR3 spells CASSQQRTVNTEAFF. CDR3 DNA sequence: TGTGCCAGCAGCCAACAACGGACAGTGAACACTGAAGCTTTCTTT.

CDR3 bases: TGTGCCAGCAGCTTAGGACGGAGGGAGGGAGAGACCCAGTACTTC. Amino acid sequence: CASSLGRREGETQYF. This rearrangement joins TRBV5-4 to TRBJ2-5, with 7 bases lining up with TRBD2. The CDR3 extends over 15 amino acids. The V gene's germline CDR1 is SGHNT and CDR2 YYREEE (reference sequence). V lost 2 bases to trimming and J lost 4 bases; unmatched junction nucleotides: 8.

This sequence joins TRBV13 and TRBJ1-2, with a possible D match to TRBD1 (6 bases). V was shortened by 3 bases and J by 8 bases, with 16 bases between the two germline ends. Per the germline V gene, CDR1 is PRHDT and CDR2 is FYEKMQ (reference sequence). This CDR3 has 14 residues. The CDR3 DNA follows: TGTGCCAGCAGCTTTATCACAGGGATGCGGGGCTACACCTTC. Protein product: CASSFITGMRGYTF.

Ten or more counts support this clone. The chain combines TRBV19 with TRBJ1-6; 7 bases match TRBD1. Germline CDR1 and CDR2: LNHDA and SQIVND (reference sequence). V gave up 4 bases and J gave up 1 base; unmatched junction bases: 16. The CDR3 spans 20 residues. The CDR3 bases are TGTGCCAGTAGTACCCGGGCTCCAATGACAGGGTCGTCCTATAATTCACCCCTCCACTTT. Its translation is CASSTRAPMTGSSYNSPLHF.

This clone was seen a few times. The chain is built from TRBV19 and TRBJ1-1; 7 bases align to TRBD1. The CDR3 has 12 residues. The germline V gene has CDR1 LNHDA and CDR2 SQIVND (reference sequence). J was trimmed by 11 bases and V by 1 base; bases with no gene match: 4. The CDR3 sequence is CASSIGTGGAFF. Here the CDR3 DNA reads TGTGCCAGTAGTATAGGGACAGGCGGGGCTTTCTTT.

The V and J genes are TRBV7-9 and TRBJ2-5, with a possible D match to TRBD1 (6 bases). The CDR3 extends over 17 amino acids. The germline V gene encodes CDR1 SEHNR and CDR2 FQNEAQ (reference sequence). V dropped 4 bases and J dropped 1 base, with 19 bases sitting between them. CDR3 DNA sequence: TGTGCCAGCAGCTCGGGTTACAGGGCTGAAGGCCAAGAGACCCAGTACTTC. Its protein product is CASSSGYRAEGQETQYF. Complete variable domain (other parts from reference TRBV7-9 and TRBJ2-5): DTGVSQNPRHKITKRGQNVTFRCDPISEHNRLYWYRQTLGQGPEFLTYFQNEAQLEKSRLLSDRFSAERPKGSFSTLEIQRTEQGDSAMYLCASSSGYRAEGQETQYFGPGTRLLVL.

The chain uses TRBV11-3 and TRBJ2-2; D is perhaps TRBD2 (5 bases). V was pared by 5 bases and J by 2 bases, with 21 bases between. The CDR3 has 18 residues. Germline V gene lookup returns CDR1 SGHNT and CDR2 YENEEA. The CDR3 protein is CASSTWVAGQLNTGELFF. In DNA, the CDR3 is TGTGCCAGCAGCACTTGGGTCGCGGGCCAGCTAAACACCGGGGAGCTGTTTTTT. The whole variable domain, filled in from reference TRBV11-3 and TRBJ2-2, reads EAGVVQSPRYKIIEKKQPVAFWCNPISGHNTLYWYLQNLGQGPELLIRYENEEAVDDSQLPKDRFSAERLKGVDSTLKIQPAELGDSAVYLCASSTWVAGQLNTGELFFGEGSRLTVL.

V and J are TRBV6-4 and TRBJ2-3; 9 nucleotides align to TRBD1. Germline-derived CDR1 and CDR2 are MRHNA and SNTAGT. There are 15 residues in the CDR3. V was clipped by 5 bases and J by 0 bases; unmatched bases: 3. CDR3 protein: CASSKGQGSTDTQYF. The CDR3 DNA reads as TGTGCCAGCAGTAAGGGACAGGGAAGCACAGATACGCAGTATTTT.

The J gene is TRBJ2-2, the V gene TRBV13, with TRBD1 matching 10 bases. Germline CDR1 is PRHDT and CDR2 is FYEKMQ (reference sequence). Trimming took 5 bases from V and 3 from J; bases not matched to a gene: 6. CDR3 length: 16 residues. The CDR3 nucleotides are TGTGCCAGCAGCCTTGGACAGGGGGAGGACACCGGGGAGCTGTTTTTT. This sequence encodes CASSLGQGEDTGELFF.

The genes are TRBV9 and TRBJ2-1; 12 bases are shared with TRBD2. CDR3 length: 14 amino acids. V dropped 3 bases and J dropped 8; count of bases not matched to a gene: 3. The V gene's germline CDR1 is SGDLS and CDR2 YYNGEE. This CDR3 reads CASSGLAGVHEQFF. The CDR3 nucleotides are TGTGCCAGCAGCGGACTAGCGGGGGTCCATGAGCAGTTCTTC.

The V call is TRBV9, the J call TRBJ2-7; perhaps TRBD2 as D (7 bases). CDR1 and CDR2 (germline): SGDLS, YYNGEE. The CDR3 sequence is 15 residues long. V lost 4 bases and J 2 bases, leaving 16 bases between the germline ends. CDR3: CASSSHAGATYEQYF. The CDR3 nucleotides are TGTGCCAGCAGCTCCCATGCGGGGGCCACCTACGAGCAGTACTTC.

The chain joins TRBV9 to TRBJ2-3; 8 nucleotides agree with TRBD1. In germline, CDR1 is SGDLS, CDR2 YYNGEE. V was clipped by 4 bases and J by 6 bases; unmatched bases: 7. The CDR3 has 14 amino acids. The CDR3 nucleotides read TGTGCCAGCAGCTCCCAGGGGGCTTGGGATACGCAGTATTTT. This sequence encodes CASSSQGAWDTQYF.

This clone was counted a few times. V and J are TRBV5-6 and TRBJ1-6; D perhaps matches TRBD1 (6 bases). Germline loops: CDR1 SGHDT, CDR2 YYEEEE. Deletions cut 4 bases from V and 8 bases from J, with 10 bases between. The CDR3 consists of 13 residues. CDR3 in DNA: TGTGCCAGCAGCCTAAACAGGGATTCACCCCTCCACTTT. Encoded protein: CASSLNRDSPLHF.